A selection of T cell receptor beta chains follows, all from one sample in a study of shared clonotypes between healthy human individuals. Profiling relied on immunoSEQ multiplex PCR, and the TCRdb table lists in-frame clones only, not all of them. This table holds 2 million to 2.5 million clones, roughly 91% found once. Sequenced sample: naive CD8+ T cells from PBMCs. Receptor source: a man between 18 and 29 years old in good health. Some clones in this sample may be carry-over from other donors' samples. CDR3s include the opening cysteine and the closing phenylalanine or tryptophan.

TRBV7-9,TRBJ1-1,CASSLPGTLNTEAFF
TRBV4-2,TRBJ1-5,CASSQASTGVWSQPQHF
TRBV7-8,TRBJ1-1,CASSLGAGQLNTEAFF
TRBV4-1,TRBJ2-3,CASSQELDTQYF
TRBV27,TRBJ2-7,CASSFSNSYEQYF
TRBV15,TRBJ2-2,CATSRTENTGELFF
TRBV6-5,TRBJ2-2,CASSYGGPVNTGELFF
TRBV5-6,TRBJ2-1,CASSLASNEQFF
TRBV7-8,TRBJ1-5,CASSLVAVGPQHF
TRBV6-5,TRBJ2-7,CASSWGQGAGEQYF
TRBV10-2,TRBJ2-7,CASSESRLAGAYEQYF
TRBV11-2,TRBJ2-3,CASSLRRSSSTDTQYF
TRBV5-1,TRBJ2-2,CASSFMIGTGNTGELFF
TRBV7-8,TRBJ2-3,CASSWTSPNTDTQYF
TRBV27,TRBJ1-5,CASSLVGEQPQHF
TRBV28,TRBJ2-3,CASSLVPGVSTDTQYF
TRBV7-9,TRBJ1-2,CASSHMPVASTYGYTF
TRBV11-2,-,CASSLVGTDNYEQYF
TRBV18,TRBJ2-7,CASSPSGATSSYEQYF
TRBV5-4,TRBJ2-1,CASSLLTRAEQFF
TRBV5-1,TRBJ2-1,CASSYGQARRSYNEQFF
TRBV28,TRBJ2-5,CASSLAETSGHQETQYF
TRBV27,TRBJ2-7,CASSLAGASYEQYF
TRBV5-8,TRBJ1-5,CASSTDRVNQPQHF
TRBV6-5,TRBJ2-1,CASSYLRGAAYNEQFF
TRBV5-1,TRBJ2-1,CASSLGSGRATYNEQFF
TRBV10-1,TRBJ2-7,CASSGEGRESYEQYF
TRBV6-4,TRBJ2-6,CASSSRGSPGANVLTF
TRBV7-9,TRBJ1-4,CASSRGTGESGKLFF
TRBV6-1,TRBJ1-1,CASSEAKIVGVDTEAFF
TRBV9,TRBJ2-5,CASGAEGGLAGLQETQYF
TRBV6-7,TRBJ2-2,CASKRDRGTGELFF
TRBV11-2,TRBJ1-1,CASSLGYEAFF
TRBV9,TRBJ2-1,CASMGNSGRAGEQFF
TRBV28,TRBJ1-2,CASEKRGTNYGYTF
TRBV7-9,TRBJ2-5,CASSLRVAGTPRETQYF
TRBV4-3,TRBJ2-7,CASSQDTSGSGYEQYF